The next 29 T cell receptor beta chains were all read from a single sample in a study of cytomegalovirus exposure and HLA in healthy donors. Repertoires were generated with immunoSEQ multiplex PCR, while TCRdb's copy carries only in-frame clones and drops some. This table holds fewer than 250,000 clones, over 65% found once. Sequencing used PBMCs. Receptors were obtained from a woman aged 18-30 years in good health and CMV-seronegative.

The V and J genes are TRBV21-1 and TRBJ2-7. TRBV21-1 is a documented pseudogene. The CDR3 sequence is 12 residues long. In DNA, the CDR3 is TGTGCCAGCAGCAAAGTTTCCTACGAGCAGTACTTC. The encoded protein is CASSKVSYEQYF.

The chain employs TRBV10-2 and TRBJ1-1; D not resolved. Germline lookup yields CDR1 WSHSY and CDR2 SAAADI. CDR3 length equals 13 residues. The germline V and J ends were trimmed by 3 bases and 4 bases, with 9 bases remaining between them. DNA of the CDR3: TGCGCCAGCAGTGAATATCGGAGCACTGAAGCTTTCTTT. Encoded protein: CASSEYRSTEAFF.

The J gene is TRBJ2-5, the V gene TRBV4-1; TRBD2 matches at 14 bases. CDR1 is MGHRA, CDR2 YSYEKL, per germline. The CDR3 runs 16 residues. The junction had 4 bases not matched to a gene; V was cut back by 5 bases and J by 2 bases. The CDR3 bases are TGCGCCAGCAGCTACGGACTAGCGGGGGGACAAGAGACCCAGTACTTC. This sequence encodes CASSYGLAGGQETQYF.

In nucleotides, the CDR3 is TGTGCCAGCAGCGTGGGACCGAATAGCAATCAGCCCCAGCATTTT. Translated: CASSVGPNSNQPQHF. The rearrangement uses TRBV11-2 and TRBJ1-5; tentative D call: TRBD1 (5 bases). CDR3 length: 15 residues. V was cut by 5 bases and J by 0 bases, with 11 bases left in between. The germline CDR1 and CDR2 sequences are SGHAT and FQNNGV.

V is TRBV2 and J is TRBJ1-2; possibly TRBD1 for D (6 bases). V shed 1 base and J shed 7 bases, with 10 bases lying between them. From germline, CDR1 is SNHLY and CDR2 FYNNEI. The CDR3 has 13 residues. The CDR3 loop is CASSEDRVFGYTF. In nucleotides, the CDR3 is TGTGCCAGCAGTGAAGACAGGGTGTTTGGCTACACCTTC.

The rearrangement links TRBV28 to TRBJ1-2; D remains ambiguous. CDR3 length: 15 residues. The V gene lost 3 bases and the J gene lost 3 bases, with 14 bases spanning the gap. CDR1 is MDHEN and CDR2 is SYDVKM in the germline V gene. The CDR3: CASSLNTAEYYGYTF. The CDR3 nucleotides are TGTGCCAGCAGTTTGAACACGGCGGAATACTATGGCTACACCTTC.

This clone has more than one count but fewer than ten. CDR3 sequence reads: CASSTRSAGGKTTEQFF. The CDR3 bases are TGTGCCAGTAGTACCCGCTCAGCGGGGGGAAAAACCACTGAGCAGTTCTTC. The rearrangement uses TRBV19 and TRBJ2-1; TRBD2 matches 9 bases. The germline V gene encodes CDR1 LNHDA and CDR2 SQIVND (reference sequence). The ends lost 4 bases at V and 9 bases at J; junction bases unmatched: 16. The CDR3 is 17 residues long. The full variable domain, in which reference TRBV19 and TRBJ2-1 provide the parts outside the CDR3, is DGGITQSPKYLFRKEGQNVTLSCEQNLNHDAMYWYRQDPGQGLRLIYYSQIVNDFQKGDIAEGYSVSREKKESFPLTVTSAQKNPTAFYLCASSTRSAGGKTTEQFFGPGTRLTVL.

The CDR3 DNA is TGTGCCAGCACTAGCGGTTCCTACAATGAGCAGTTCTTC. It specifies CASTSGSYNEQFF. The chain uses TRBV27 and TRBJ2-1; 7 bases match TRBD2. Germline CDR1 is MNHEY and CDR2 is SMNVEV (reference sequence). The CDR3 totals 13 residues. V dropped 7 bases and J dropped 1; count of bases not matched to a gene: 1.

CDR3 in DNA: TGTGCCAGTAGTCCCAGGGGACGGGCCTACAATGAGCAGTTCTTC. Encoded protein: CASSPRGRAYNEQFF. The chain couples TRBV19 to TRBJ2-1; D might be TRBD1 (6 bases). In germline, CDR1 is LNHDA, CDR2 SQIVND (reference sequence). V was clipped by 5 bases and J by 2 bases, with 13 bases between them. The CDR3 spans 15 residues. Complete variable domain (other parts from reference TRBV19 and TRBJ2-1): DGGITQSPKYLFRKEGQNVTLSCEQNLNHDAMYWYRQDPGQGLRLIYYSQIVNDFQKGDIAEGYSVSREKKESFPLTVTSAQKNPTAFYLCASSPRGRAYNEQFFGPGTRLTVL.

This chain connects TRBV18 to TRBJ1-1, with D maybe TRBD1 (6 bases). The V gene's germline CDR1 is KGHSH and CDR2 LQKENI. This CDR3 region has 15 residues. Trimming stripped 5 bases from V and 1 base from J, with 14 bases between. This CDR3 reads CASSSTGSPNTEAFF. In nucleotides, the CDR3 is TGTGCCAGCTCATCGACAGGATCCCCGAACACTGAAGCTTTCTTT.

The chain uses TRBV6-5 and TRBJ1-5; TRBD1 might be the D (6 bases). Germline CDR1 is MNHEY and CDR2 is SVGAGI. This CDR3 has 13 amino acids. V was trimmed by 8 bases and J by 6 bases, leaving 14 bases between them. The CDR3, as DNA: TGTGCCAGCCGGGGGGCTGGGGGTCAGCCCCAGCATTTT. Amino acids: CASRGAGGQPQHF.

The chain has TRBV28 and TRBJ2-7, with D hard to call. Per germline, CDR1 MDHEN and CDR2 SYDVKM. V was pared by 5 bases and J by 9 bases, with 20 bases between. The CDR3 extends over 14 amino acids. CDR3 residues: CASSVLLDRSRQYF. The CDR3, as DNA: TGTGCCAGCAGTGTGCTACTGGACCGTAGCCGGCAGTACTTC.

V usage is TRBV2 and J usage is TRBJ1-4; D gene uncertain. Between the trimmed V and J ends, which lost 8 bases and 2 bases, there was a span of 12 bases. Germline loops: CDR1 SNHLY, CDR2 FYNNEI. The CDR3 runs 14 residues. Here the CDR3 DNA reads TGTGCCAGCCTAACAGAGGTCACTAATGAAAAACTGTTTTTT. This codes for CASLTEVTNEKLFF.

The gene calls are TRBV28 and TRBJ2-7, with D possibly TRBD1 on 6 matching bases. The length of the CDR3 is 12 residues. Trimming removed 5 bases from V and 5 bases from J, with 10 bases in between. In germline, CDR1 is MDHEN, CDR2 SYDVKM. CDR3 amino acids: CASSDRQDEQYF. The CDR3 DNA is TGTGCCAGCAGTGATAGACAGGACGAGCAGTACTTC.

CDR3: CASRPDRNQETQYF. For the CDR3, the DNA is TGTGCCAGCAGGCCGGACAGGAACCAAGAGACCCAGTACTTC. V is TRBV6-1 and J is TRBJ2-5, with TRBD1 matching over 7 bases. This CDR3 has 14 amino acids. Per germline, CDR1 MNHNS and CDR2 SASEGT. The trim removed 6 bases at V and 0 bases at J, leaving 4 bases unmatched.

This chain uses TRBV29-1 with TRBJ1-2; 10 bases agree with TRBD1. This CDR3 is built from 13 residues. Per germline, CDR1 SQVTM and CDR2 ANQGSEA. V lost 6 bases to trimming and J lost 4 bases; unmatched junction nucleotides: 5. CDR3 sequence reads: CSVTTGGSYGYTF. Here the CDR3 DNA reads TGCAGCGTCACGACAGGGGGCAGCTATGGCTACACCTTC.

This chain connects TRBV27 to TRBJ2-7; TRBD1 aligns across 7 bases. The V segment lost 8 bases and the J segment 5 bases; nucleotides outside the gene matches: 9. This CDR3 spans 13 amino acids. Germline V gene sequence: CDR1 MNHEY, CDR2 SMNVEV (reference sequence). The CDR3 loop reads CASGRTGDNEQYF. CDR3 nucleotides: TGTGCCAGCGGAAGGACAGGAGACAACGAGCAGTACTTC.

The J gene is TRBJ2-6, the V gene TRBV2; either TRBD1 or TRBD2 may supply D (5 bases each). The V gene lost 3 bases and the J gene lost 2 bases, with 8 bases spanning the gap. The CDR3 sequence is 15 residues long. Germline assignment: CDR1 SNHLY and CDR2 FYNNEI. The CDR3 DNA is TGTGCCAGCAGTGAGAGGGGCGCTGGGGCCAACGTCCTGACTTTC. The encoded protein is CASSERGAGANVLTF. Looking up the rest from reference TRBV2 and TRBJ2-6 gives the full variable domain: EPEVTQTPSHQVTQMGQEVILRCVPISNHLYFYWYRQILGQKVEFLVSFYNNEISEKSEIFDDQFSVERPDGSNFTLKIRSTKLEDSAMYFCASSERGAGANVLTFGAGSRLTVL.

The V gene is TRBV5-1, the J gene TRBJ1-1; 8 nucleotides line up with TRBD1. This CDR3 region has 15 residues. J lost 4 bases, V lost 3 bases, and 8 bases had no gene match. CDR1 is SGHRS, CDR2 YFSETQ, per germline. The chain's CDR3 is CASSWGQARGTEAFF. The CDR3 DNA sequence: TGCGCCAGCAGCTGGGGACAGGCCCGGGGCACTGAAGCTTTCTTT.

The chain couples TRBV18 to TRBJ2-4, with 8 positions matching TRBD1. CDR3 length: 16 residues. V was pared by 2 bases and J by 0 bases, with 3 bases of the junction left unmatched. CDR1 and CDR2 (germline): KGHSH, LQKENI. The DNA of the CDR3 is TGTGCCAGCTCACCAAGGACAGGGTTAGCCAAAAACATTCAGTACTTC. It encodes CASSPRTGLAKNIQYF.

The V call is TRBV7-3, the J call TRBJ1-4; D might be TRBD1 (6 bases). Germline lookup yields CDR1 SGHTA and CDR2 FQGTGA. This CDR3 contains 16 residues. V was trimmed by 7 bases and J by 4 bases, leaving 19 bases between them. The CDR3 reads CASIITGQDSNEKLFF. The DNA of the CDR3 is TGTGCCAGCATAATAACGGGGCAGGACAGTAATGAAAAACTGTTTTTT. Looking up the rest from reference TRBV7-3 and TRBJ1-4 gives the full variable domain: GAGVSQTPSNKVTEKGKYVELRCDPISGHTALYWYRQSLGQGPEFLIYFQGTGAADDSGLPNDRFFAVRPEGSVSTLKIQRTERGDSAVYLCASIITGQDSNEKLFFGSGTQLSVL.

This clone was observed once. The V gene is TRBV10-3, the J gene TRBJ2-7; D gene unclear. The germline CDR1 and CDR2 sequences are ENHRY and SYGVKD. This CDR3 has 14 residues. Between the trimmed V and J ends, which lost 0 bases and 1 base, there was a span of 7 bases. The CDR3 spells CAISESGRSYEQYF. In DNA form, the CDR3 reads TGTGCCATCAGTGAGTCGGGCAGATCCTACGAGCAGTACTTC.

The chain combines TRBV27 with TRBJ2-7; unclear D gene. CDR1 and CDR2 (germline): MNHEY, SMNVEV (reference sequence). V gave up 4 bases and J gave up 0 bases, with 7 bases separating them. The CDR3 is made up of 13 amino acids. The CDR3 nucleotides read TGTGCCAGCAGTTATACAGCCTCCTACGAGCAGTACTTC. Translated: CASSYTASYEQYF.

This clone was found a few times. The chain uses TRBV29-1 and TRBJ1-2, with TRBD1 matching over 8 bases. This CDR3 has 14 residues. V dropped 3 bases and J dropped 2; count of bases not matched to a gene: 5. Germline values: CDR1 SQVTM, CDR2 ANQGSEA. CDR3 residues: CSVDGQGRNYGYTF. CDR3 nucleotides: TGCAGCGTTGATGGACAGGGTAGAAACTATGGCTACACCTTC.

The V call is TRBV7-2, the J call TRBJ2-3; D tentatively reads TRBD1 or TRBD2 (5 bases each). This CDR3 comprises 13 residues. The V end was cut by 1 base, the J end by 4 bases, with 6 bases between. Looked up from germline, CDR1 is SGHTA and CDR2 is FQGNSA. CDR3 residues: CASSLGGADTQYF. CDR3 DNA: TGTGCCAGCAGCTTAGGAGGGGCAGATACGCAGTATTTT. Drawing the rest from reference TRBV7-2 and TRBJ2-3, the complete variable domain is GAGVSQSPSNKVTEKGKDVELRCDPISGHTALYWYRQSLGQGLEFLIYFQGNSAPDKSGLPSDRFSAERTGGSVSTLTIQRTQQEDSAVYLCASSLGGADTQYFGPGTRLTVL.

The chain employs TRBV14 and TRBJ2-5, with D perhaps matching TRBD1 (6 bases). Germline V gives CDR1 SGHDN, CDR2 FVKESK. The CDR3 runs to 15 residues. Trimming pared 4 bases from V and 0 bases from J, leaving 12 bases between. CDR3 sequence: CASSLSQGYQETQYF. Written as DNA, the CDR3 is TGTGCCAGCAGCCTATCGCAGGGGTACCAAGAGACCCAGTACTTC.

This clone has just one count. The chain has TRBV6-1 and TRBJ2-7; 10 bases align to TRBD2. V gave up 7 bases and J gave up 2 bases; unmatched junction bases: 8. There are 15 residues in the CDR3. The germline V gene encodes CDR1 MNHNS and CDR2 SASEGT. CDR3 DNA: TGTGCCAGCACCCTACGGACTAGCGGACCCTACGAGCAGTACTTC. Its translation: CASTLRTSGPYEQYF.

This rearrangement joins TRBV6-6 to TRBJ2-1; D perhaps matches TRBD2 (6 bases). Trimming took off 5 bases at V and 1 base at J, with 12 bases between the two ends. This CDR3 contains 15 residues. CDR1 is MNHNY, CDR2 SVGAGI, per germline (reference sequence). This chain's CDR3 is CASSPPGRSYNEQFF. For the CDR3, the DNA is TGTGCCAGCAGTCCCCCAGGGAGGTCCTACAATGAGCAGTTCTTC.

This clone was found a few times. CDR3 DNA sequence: TGTGCCAGCAGTTTTGGGACAGCGACGAACACTGAAGCTTTCTTT. This codes for CASSFGTATNTEAFF. This sequence joins TRBV27 and TRBJ1-1; 7 nucleotides line up with TRBD1. After removal of 3 bases from V and 1 base from J, the junction contained 5 bases not matched to a gene. Per the germline V gene, CDR1 is MNHEY and CDR2 is SMNVEV (reference sequence). The CDR3 covers 15 residues.